This T cell receptor beta chain was identified in a study of shared clonotypes between healthy human individuals. Profiling relied on immunoSEQ multiplex PCR, and the TCRdb table lists in-frame clones only, not all of them. The sample contains 650,000 to 800,000 clones, around 92% of which appear only once. Positive CCR7 selection of CD45RO-negative cells yielded the naive CD8 cells, and terminally differentiated effector memory CD45RA+ cells were excluded. The CDR3 consists of 13 residues. Germline CDR1 is GTSNPN and CDR2 is SVGIG (reference sequence). V was pared by 1 base and J by 1 base, with 7 bases between.

The specimen sequenced was naive CD8+ T cells sorted from blood. This chain connects TRBV30 to TRBJ1-1, with D perhaps matching TRBD1 (5 bases). The TCR originated in a man aged 30 to 39 in good health. Written as DNA, the CDR3 is TGTGCCTGGAGTGAGGGACCGAACACTGAAGCTTTCTTT. This gives the protein CAWSEGPNTEAFF.